This T cell receptor (beta chain) stems from a study of cytomegalovirus exposure and HLA in healthy donors. Study outcomes and limitations: In vitro checks showed that three CMV-associated chains really do target CMV antigens. Later examination showed HLA-associated TCR beta chains had greater clonal expansion than equally common others. The classifier, whose performance was assessed in both the original and validation cohorts, reportedly diagnosed cytomegalovirus status with high specificity and sensitivity. Highly shared variants forming one cluster were likely a sequencing artifact.

This CDR3 contains 15 residues. Deletions cut 0 bases from V and 10 bases from J, with 14 bases between. Per germline, CDR1 SGHDT and CDR2 YYEEEE. About this clone itself: No antigen is known for it.

The PCR employed 60 Vbeta primers together with 13 Jbeta primers. TCRdb's table, derived via immunoSEQ multiplex PCR, lists solely in-frame clones and lacks some. This sample yields 120,000 or so clones, of which roughly 70% are seen a single time; less than 5% belongs to the top ten. The receptor's source is a man aged 30 to 39 in good health and CMV-seronegative. This chain connects TRBV5-6 to TRBJ1-6; D is perhaps TRBD1 (5 bases). Sequencing input: PBMCs. The CDR3 coding sequence is TGTGCCAGCAGCTTGGGGGCAGGGCTTGGATCACCCCTCCACTTT. Amino acids: CASSLGAGLGSPLHF.